This paragraph reports one TCR beta chain. The antigen is not known. Treatment reported: about 20 received Ad26.COV2.S at low or high dose, single or two shots; roughly 5 received placebo; per-sample allocation not given. The samples were gathered on day 63 after the first injection of vaccine or placebo. In the vaccine, an Ad26 vector expressed the SARS-CoV-2 spike of the Wuhan strain. The entry originates in a study of Ad26.COV2.S vaccination and SARS-CoV-2 variants. About the study: A participant enrolled in the COV1001 Ad26.COV2.S trial arm provided the sample. Regarding the study as a whole: It was found that vaccine and placebo recipients had similar non-spike TCR breadth.

Some clones are missing from TCRdb's copy, which holds only in-frame ones; the method was immunoSEQ multiplex PCR. Here the sample spans about 370,000 clones, more than 85% being singletons. The germline V gene has CDR1 MNHEY and CDR2 SVGAGI. The CDR3 extends over 15 amino acids. Trimming at V came to 2 bases and at J to 5 bases, leaving 8 bases not matched to a gene. The specimen comprised peripheral blood, sampled in a trial of Ad26.COV2.S vaccine versus placebo. This clonotype was obtained from a person between 18 and 65 years old who received the Ad26.COV2.S COVID-19 vaccine or a placebo. This chain connects TRBV6-5 to TRBJ2-5; TRBD1 matches 7 bases. CDR3 sequence: CASSYQADRVETQYF. DNA of the CDR3: TGTGCCAGCAGTTACCAAGCTGACAGGGTGGAGACCCAGTACTTC.